These 17 T cell receptor beta chains originate from one sample sequenced in a study of patients and donors after allogeneic stem cell transplantation. TCRdb fed the RT-PCR reads into MiXCR, producing one record per CDR3 protein. The sample shows 390,000 or so distinct CDR3 sequences, 16% of them seen only once. Input material: blood, either unsorted or a sorted T cell fraction (not recorded which). Receptor source: a human donor who was either an allogeneic HSCT recipient or a stem cell or donor lymphocyte infusion donor (not recorded which). It is not recorded whose cells these are; they may come from a transplant donor.

The rearrangement uses TRBV24-1 and TRBJ1-1, with D perhaps matching TRBD1 (6 bases). Germline CDR1 reads KGHDR; CDR2 reads SFDVKD. The CDR3 runs 15 residues. Trimming left V 3 bases short and J 0 bases short, with 10 bases between. The CDR3 DNA reads as TGTGCCACCAGTGATGCGGACAGCCTGAACACTGAAGCTTTCTTT. Amino acids: CATSDADSLNTEAFF.

This clonotype was recorded a few times. Compared with germline, one end of the junction differs, possibly owing to a read error. V and J are TRBV30 and TRBJ2-2; a possible D gene is TRBD2 (7 bases). The germline CDR1 and CDR2 sequences are GTSNPN and SVGIG (reference sequence). CDR3 length: 12 amino acids. As DNA, the CDR3 is TGTGCCGGGAGGCGGGGGCCCGGGGAGCTGTTTTTT. Protein: CAGRRGPGELFF.

In its sample, this clonotype was seen a few times. This rearrangement joins TRBV30 to TRBJ2-7; the D is unclear. Trimming took 0 bases from V and 4 from J, leaving 7 bases between them. The CDR3 runs 12 residues. Germline V gene sequence: CDR1 GTSNPN, CDR2 SVGIG (reference sequence). CDR3 DNA: TGTGCCTGGAGTGTAAGTACATACGAGCAGTACTTC. Encoded protein: CAWSVSTYEQYF.

The chain recombines TRBV20-1 with TRBJ2-5; D not certain. The ends were cut back, 0 bases at V and 7 bases at J, with 6 bases in the middle. This CDR3 has 11 residues. Germline CDR1 is DFQATT and CDR2 is SNEGSKA (reference sequence). The CDR3 bases are TGCAGTGCTAGAGAGGTCGGGACCCAGTACTTC. Protein: CSAREVGTQYF.

This clonotype was detected only a few times. V usage is TRBV20-1 and J usage is TRBJ2-1, with D perhaps matching TRBD1 (5 bases). V lost 7 bases and J lost 7, with 14 bases in between. The germline gives CDR1 DFQATT, CDR2 SNEGSKA (reference sequence). The CDR3 runs to 12 residues. The CDR3 spells CSGGQGRNEQFF. As DNA, the CDR3 is TGCAGTGGAGGTCAGGGTAGGAATGAGCAGTTCTTC.

This clonotype was found many times. The rearrangement joins TRBV29-1 to TRBJ2-7; D is ambiguous. The CDR3 contains 14 residues. Germline V gene sequence: CDR1 SQVTM, CDR2 ANQGSEA. V was pared by 4 bases and J by 0 bases, with 13 bases between. CDR3 in amino acids: CSVVPPGSSYEQYF. The CDR3 DNA is TGCAGCGTTGTTCCCCCGGGTTCCTCCTACGAGCAGTACTTC.

This clonotype appeared a few times. The genes are TRBV4-1 and TRBJ2-3, with D unclear. The CDR3 runs 13 residues. Trimming cost V 6 bases and J 4 bases, with 11 bases left between them. Germline V gene lookup returns CDR1 MGHRA and CDR2 YSYEKL. The CDR3 bases are TGCGCCAGCAGAGACTTACAGTCAGATACGCAGTATTTT. It yields the protein CASRDLQSDTQYF.

The chain joins TRBV4-2 to TRBJ2-3; D possibly corresponds to TRBD2 (6 bases). Germline CDR1 and CDR2: LGHNA and YNFKEQ. There are 14 residues in the CDR3. V was pared by 4 bases and J by 0 bases, with 8 bases between. CDR3 DNA sequence: TGTGCCAGCAGCCCTAGCGATAGCACAGATACGCAGTATTTT. This gives the protein CASSPSDSTDTQYF.

The CDR3 here is CSVEVSQAQKTQYF. CDR3 bases: TGCAGCGTTGAAGTCTCCCAGGCCCAGAAGACCCAGTACTTC. The chain has TRBV29-1 and TRBJ2-5; unclear D gene. The germline gives CDR1 SQVTM, CDR2 ANQGSEA. CDR3 length: 14 amino acids. V was cut by 1 base and J by 6 bases, with 15 bases left in between.

The chain combines TRBV7-7 with TRBJ2-5; 9 bases align to TRBD2. After removal of 6 bases from V and 5 bases from J, the junction contained 4 bases not matched to a gene. Per germline, CDR1 SSHAT and CDR2 FNYEAQ (reference sequence). CDR3 size: 13 residues. CDR3 DNA: TGTGCCAGCAGTAGGACTAGCGACGAGACCCAGTACTTC. It translates to CASSRTSDETQYF.

This clonotype showed up just a few times. The genes are TRBV3-1 and TRBJ2-1; D unresolved. Per the germline V gene, CDR1 is LGHDT and CDR2 is YNNKEL (reference sequence). The length of the CDR3 is 14 residues. Trimming shortened V by 0 bases and J by 11 bases, and 14 bases separated the two germline ends. The CDR3 loop reads CASSQDGVRGQQFF. CDR3 coding DNA: TGTGCCAGCAGCCAAGATGGAGTCCGTGGCCAGCAGTTCTTC.

This clonotype was counted a few times. The chain joins TRBV4-2 to TRBJ2-1, with 9 bases that match TRBD2. V gave up 4 bases and J gave up 0 bases; unmatched junction bases: 16. The CDR3 loop spans 20 amino acids. Germline CDR1 LGHNA, CDR2 YNFKEQ. CDR3 in amino acids: CASSLIARLAENNSYNEQFF. The CDR3 DNA sequence: TGTGCCAGCAGCCTAATAGCCCGACTAGCGGAAAACAACTCCTACAATGAGCAGTTCTTC.

The chain employs TRBV7-9 and TRBJ2-5, with TRBD2 identical over 10 bases. Germline CDR1 and CDR2: SEHNR and FQNEAQ (reference sequence). The CDR3 spans 15 residues. J was trimmed by 3 bases and V by 1 base; bases with no gene match: 2. The CDR3 loop reads CASSLELAGEETQYF. CDR3 coding DNA: TGTGCCAGCAGCTTAGAGCTAGCGGGAGAAGAGACCCAGTACTTC.

The CDR3 coding sequence is TGCGCCAGCAGCCCCCTCGGACAGGGGGCCTACGAGCAGTACTTC. Its translation: CASSPLGQGAYEQYF. J is TRBJ2-7 and V is TRBV5-1; 10 bases are shared with TRBD1. The V gene end was trimmed by 4 bases and the J gene end by 2 bases; junction bases not matched to a gene: 6. The CDR3 loop spans 15 amino acids. CDR1 is SGHRS and CDR2 is YFSETQ in the germline V gene.

This chain links TRBV27 with TRBJ2-7; D may be TRBD1 or TRBD2 (5 bases each). CDR1 and CDR2 from the germline V gene are MNHEY and SMNVEV (reference sequence). Between the trimmed V and J ends, which lost 4 bases and 0 bases, there was a span of 13 bases. The CDR3 has 15 residues. As DNA, the CDR3 is TGTGCCAGCAGTTCCCCCCTGGGGACCTCCTACGAGCAGTACTTC. It encodes CASSSPLGTSYEQYF.

The table lists this clonotype with a few counts. The gene calls are TRBV25-1 and TRBJ2-1; 14 nucleotides agree with TRBD2. The CDR3 has 15 residues. Trimming at V came to 8 bases and at J to 8 bases, leaving 8 bases not matched to a gene. Per germline, CDR1 MGHDK and CDR2 SYGVNS. The CDR3 sequence: CASAKTSGRGDEQFF. In nucleotides, the CDR3 is TGTGCCAGCGCCAAGACTAGCGGGAGGGGGGATGAGCAGTTCTTC. The variable domain in full, with the rest retrieved from reference TRBV25-1 and TRBJ2-1, is EADIYQTPRYLVIGTGKKITLECSQTMGHDKMYWYQQDPGMELHLIHYSYGVNSTEKGDLSSESTVSRIRTEHFPLTLESARPSHTSQYLCASAKTSGRGDEQFFGPGTRLTVL.

This sequence joins TRBV7-8 and TRBJ2-2, with D possibly being TRBD1 (7 bases). Trimming removed 1 base from V and 2 bases from J, with 20 bases in between. The germline V gene has CDR1 SGHVS and CDR2 FQNEAQ. This CDR3 has 19 amino acids. This CDR3 is CASSLVSDRARGNTGELFF. The CDR3 bases are TGTGCCAGCAGCTTAGTGTCCGACAGGGCGCGGGGTAACACCGGGGAGCTGTTTTTT.